Sequencing of this T cell receptor beta chain was carried out in a study of blood T cell repertoires in COVID-19 (dated by TCRdb to the early 2020s). A note on the overall study: Collaborator samples came from the United States, Italy and Spain and covered acute and convalescent phases of COVID-19. The material from the prospective study consisted of cDNA or gDNA derived from T cells, B-cell-depleted T cells, or PBMCs. Deeply sampled blood TCRbeta repertoires from subjects exposed to, actively infected with, or recovered from COVID-19 were included in the dataset. The repertoires were made available in a free public database intended to serve as a resource for research on the immune response to SARS-CoV-2. The samples were drawn from two sources: the first 160 participants of the ongoing ImmuneRACE study, and 1,200 or so subjects contributed by 6 global collaborators. The sample metadata nearly always contained a de-identified subject ID, COVID-19 status, age in years and sex. Where HLA class I and class II types were available, the types were taken from metadata supplied by the sample provider, not from assay-based typing.

The germline V gene supplies CDR1 KGHSH and CDR2 LQKENI. The CDR3 has 14 amino acids, counting the end cysteine and phenylalanine. The CDR3 DNA has 42 bases and is translated from base 1. At the junction V is shortened by 1 base and J by 6 bases, with 10 bases in between. TCRbeta CDR3 regions were amplified from genomic DNA by means of the immunoSEQ Assay, a bias-controlled multiplex PCR. On the study's bioinformatics: The number of nucleated cells in each sample was estimated from the amplification of reference gene primers within the assay. To quantify the absolute abundance of each unique TCRbeta CDR3 rearrangement, sequence reads were collapsed and filtered. For each sample, productive Simpson clonality was calculated as the square root of Simpson's diversity index across productive rearrangements. TCRdb took over this immuneACCESS table, retaining in-frame rearrangements with V and J assigned. Such tables are incomplete; in checked studies, under half of the missing clones stem from an unresolved V gene, and the remainder is unexplained. D and trimming were read from the DNA, whereas the V and J calls and clone size are those reported in that table. Counted in this sample were roughly 90,000 clones; 85% to 90% of them appeared once. The top ten constitute approximately 1.5% of the sample.

Worth noting for this clone: No cognate antigen has been identified for it. The input lacks base qualities; no much larger clone sits a single base away.

The collaborating institutions used their own protocols to collect whole blood in K2EDTA tubes. For TCRbeta analysis, collaborators shipped samples in one of three forms: frozen whole blood, isolated PBMCs, or DNA extracted from either of those sample types. The investigation overall reported the following: How much clinical and demographic metadata was included differed by source and by participant, and the metadata was provided uncurated.

The chain uses TRBV18 and TRBJ2-1, with the D gene not confidently named. Sequencing input: peripheral blood. This receptor was obtained from a human donor with active COVID-19. The donor label of this sample is uncertain. This receptor has the CDR3 CASSPHRGGNEQFF. The bases read TGTGCCAGCTCACCACACCGAGGCGGCAATGAGCAGTTCTTC.